This T cell receptor (beta chain) was found in a study of blood T cell repertoires in COVID-19. The data were produced by immunoSEQ multiplex PCR, yet TCRdb's version contains in-frame clones alone and is incomplete. The table has around 26,000 clones, around 90% seen once. V shed 3 bases and J 0 bases; nucleotides not matched to a gene: 12. This CDR3 is 20 amino acids long. Germline V gene lookup returns CDR1 SGHVS and CDR2 FQNEAQ. The sequencing input was peripheral blood. V gene TRBV7-8 combines with J gene TRBJ2-1, with 12 positions matching TRBD2. The sequence was obtained from a human donor with active COVID-19. The donor label of this sample is uncertain. CDR3 residues: CASSFWPGLAGENSYNEQFF. The CDR3 bases are TGTGCCAGCAGCTTTTGGCCGGGACTAGCGGGCGAAAACTCCTACAATGAGCAGTTCTTC.